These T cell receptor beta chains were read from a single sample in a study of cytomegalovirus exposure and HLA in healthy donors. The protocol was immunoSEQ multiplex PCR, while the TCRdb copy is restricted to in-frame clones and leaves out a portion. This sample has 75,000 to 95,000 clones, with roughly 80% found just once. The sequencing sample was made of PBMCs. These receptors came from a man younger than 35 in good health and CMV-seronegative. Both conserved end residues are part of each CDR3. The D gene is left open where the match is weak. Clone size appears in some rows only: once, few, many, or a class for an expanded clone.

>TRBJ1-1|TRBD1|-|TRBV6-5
TGTGCCAGCAGTATCCCGGGACAGTTGAACACTGAAGCTTTCTTT
CASSIPGQLNTEAFF
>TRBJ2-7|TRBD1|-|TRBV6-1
TGTGCCAGCAGCGGACAGGGGGTCGGCGAGCAGTACTTC
CASSGQGVGEQYF
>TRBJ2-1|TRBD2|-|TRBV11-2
TGTGCCAGCAGCCCTATCCCCTGGCTAGCGGGAGTCAATGAGCAGTTCTTC
CASSPIPWLAGVNEQFF
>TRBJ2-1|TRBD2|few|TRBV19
TGTGCCAGTAACCTAGCGGGAGGGCCCAATGAGCAGTTCTTC
CASNLAGGPNEQFF
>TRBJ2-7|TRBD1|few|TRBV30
TGTGCCTGGACCCAGGACAGGGCGTCCTACGAGCAGTACTTC
CAWTQDRASYEQYF
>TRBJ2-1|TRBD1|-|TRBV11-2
TGTGCCAGCAGCTTAGCGGTCAGGGGGCGGCTGTTTCCAAACAATGAGCAGTTCTTC
CASSLAVRGRLFPNNEQFF
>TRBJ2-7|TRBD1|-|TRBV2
TGTGCCAGCAGTGTACAGGGGTACTACGAGCAGTACTTC
CASSVQGYYEQYF
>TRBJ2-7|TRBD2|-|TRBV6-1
TGTGCCAGCAGTGAAGGGGGACTAGCGGGAAGGGTGTACGAGCAGTACTTC
CASSEGGLAGRVYEQYF
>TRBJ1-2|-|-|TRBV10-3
TGTGCCATCAGTGAGCAGGTAAACTATGGCTACACCTTC
CAISEQVNYGYTF
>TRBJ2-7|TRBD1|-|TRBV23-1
TGCGCCAGCAGTCAAGAGACGGACAGGTCCTACGAGCAGTACTTC
CASSQETDRSYEQYF
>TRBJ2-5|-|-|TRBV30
TGTGCCTGGAGTCATATTAGCGGTTTCCAAGAGACCCAGTACTTC
CAWSHISGFQETQYF
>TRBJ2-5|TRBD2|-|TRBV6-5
TGTGCCAGCAGTTACTCGAGCGGGGGGGAGACCCAGTACTTC
CASSYSSGGETQYF
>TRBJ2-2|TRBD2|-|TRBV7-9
TGTGCCAGCAGCTTTGGGACTAGAACCACCGGGGAGCTGTTTTTT
CASSFGTRTTGELFF
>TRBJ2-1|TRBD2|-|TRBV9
TGTGCCAGCAGCGTAGGCGCGGGGGGGTACAATGAGCAGTTCTTC
CASSVGAGGYNEQFF
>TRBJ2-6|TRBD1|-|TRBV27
TGTGCCAGCAGCCGACAGGGGGCGGCTGGGGCCAACGTCCTGACTTTC
CASSRQGAAGANVLTF
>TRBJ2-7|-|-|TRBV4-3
TGCGCCAGCAGCCGGGATGTTAGCGTAGTGGGGGAGCAGTACTTC
CASSRDVSVVGEQYF
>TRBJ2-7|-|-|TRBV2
TGTGCCAGTAATTTCCAGGATTACGAGCAGTACTTC
CASNFQDYEQYF
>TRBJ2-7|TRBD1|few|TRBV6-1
TGTGCCAGCAGTGAAGAAGGCAGGGACAGGGTTAAGTACTTC
CASSEEGRDRVKYF
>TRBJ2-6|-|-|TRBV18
TGTGCCAGCTCACCGACAAAGACACCACACTCTGGGGCCAACGTCCTGACTTTC
CASSPTKTPHSGANVLTF
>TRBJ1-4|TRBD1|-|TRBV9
TGTGCCAGCAGCGTAGGGCCGACAGGGGGAGGAAAACTGTTTTTT
CASSVGPTGGGKLFF
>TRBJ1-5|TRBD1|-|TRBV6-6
TGTGCCAGCGGGACAGTCAATCAGCCCCAGCATTTT
CASGTVNQPQHF
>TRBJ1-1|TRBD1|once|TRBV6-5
TGTGCAGCGAGACAGGGTTCCCGGGGCTCTGAAGCTTTCTTT
CAARQGSRGSEAFF
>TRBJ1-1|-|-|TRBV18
TGTGCCAGCTCACCTTACAGTGCTGAAGCTTTCTTT
CASSPYSAEAFF
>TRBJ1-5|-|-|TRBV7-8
TGTGCCAGCAGGGCCGGCAGGTTTCAGCCCCAGCATTTT
CASRAGRFQPQHF
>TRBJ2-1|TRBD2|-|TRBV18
TGTGCCAGCTCACCACGATTCGCGGGGGACAATGAGCAGTTCTTC
CASSPRFAGDNEQFF
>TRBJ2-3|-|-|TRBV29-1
TGCAGCGTTGAGGGGGGAGGCCAAGATACGCAGTATTTT
CSVEGGGQDTQYF
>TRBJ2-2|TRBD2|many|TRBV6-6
TGTGCCAGCGGCACTCCGGGACTAGCCTACACCGGGGAGCTGTTTTTT
CASGTPGLAYTGELFF
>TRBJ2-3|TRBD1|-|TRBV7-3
TGTGCCAGCAGCTCCGGGACAGCTAATACGCAGTATTTT
CASSSGTANTQYF
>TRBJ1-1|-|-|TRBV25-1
TGTGCCAGCAGTGAAGGTCGGTCGGCTTTCTTT
CASSEGRSAFF
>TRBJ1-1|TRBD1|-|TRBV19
TGTGCCAGTAGTATCAACAAGGCCAGGGGGAGCACTGAAGCTTTCTTT
CASSINKARGSTEAFF
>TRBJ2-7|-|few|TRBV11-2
TGTGCCAGCAGCGAGATCGGGGTCGAGCAGTACTTC
CASSEIGVEQYF
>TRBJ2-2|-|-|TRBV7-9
TGTGCCAGCAGCCCCCCCGGGACAAGGAACACCGGGGAGCTGTTTTTT
CASSPPGTRNTGELFF
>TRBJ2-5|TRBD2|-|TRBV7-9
TGTGCCAGCAGGGGGGGGGAGACCCAGTACTTC
CASRGGETQYF
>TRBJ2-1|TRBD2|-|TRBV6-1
TGTGCCAGCAGTGGTCCGGGGGGCGGGAGGGCGCGCCTGGATAGGAATGAGCAGTTCTTC
CASSGPGGGRARLDRNEQFF
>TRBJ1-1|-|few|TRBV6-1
TGTGCCAGCAGTACAACAGGGACTGAAGCTTTCTTT
CASSTTGTEAFF
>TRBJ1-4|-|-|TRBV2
TGTGCCAGCAGACAGTTTAATGAAAAACTGTTTTTT
CASRQFNEKLFF
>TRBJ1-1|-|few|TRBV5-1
TGCGCCAGCAGCAGCAGGATTAACACTGAAGCTTTCTTT
CASSSRINTEAFF
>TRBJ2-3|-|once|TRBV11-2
TGTGCCAGCAGCCCCAATCCGGGAGCAGGAGATACGCAGTATTTT
CASSPNPGAGDTQYF
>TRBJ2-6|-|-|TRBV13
TGTGCCAGCAGCTTATCAGGGATTGTATTCTCTGGGGCCAACGTCCTGACTTTC
CASSLSGIVFSGANVLTF
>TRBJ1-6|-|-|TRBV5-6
TGTGCCAGCAGCCCCGGTGGGAGAGAAATTAATTCACCCCTCCACTTT
CASSPGGREINSPLHF